Below are 32 T cell receptor beta chains sequenced from a single sample in a study of identifying expanded T cells in peripheral blood. Generated by immunoSEQ multiplex PCR, the TCRdb table keeps only in-frame clones and is missing some. The table lists about 78,000 clones, almost 85% of them singletons. Source material: blood. These receptors originate from a person between 18 and 75 years old in good health.

Relative to its sample, this clone is medium-sized (0.01 to 0.1%). The genes are TRBV27 and TRBJ2-2; possibly TRBD2 for D (5 bases). This CDR3 comprises 13 residues. V shed 6 bases and J shed 8 bases, with 13 bases lying between them. The germline V gene has CDR1 MNHEY and CDR2 SMNVEV (reference sequence). CDR3 sequence reads: CASRGAGPGELFF. CDR3 sequence (DNA): TGTGCCAGCAGGGGAGCAGGACCTGGGGAGCTGTTTTTT.

The gene calls are TRBV7-2 and TRBJ2-7, with D possibly TRBD1 on 5 matching bases. Per germline, CDR1 SGHTA and CDR2 FQGNSA. CDR3 size: 16 residues. The V end lost 2 bases, the J end lost 2 bases, and 16 bases lay between the germline ends. The CDR3 DNA reads as TGTGCCAGCAGCTTATTCGGACACACCCTCGCCTACGAGCAGTACTTC. The encoded protein is CASSLFGHTLAYEQYF.

The V call is TRBV4-1, the J call TRBJ2-5; D possibly corresponds to TRBD2 (6 bases). The germline gives CDR1 MGHRA, CDR2 YSYEKL. CDR3 size: 18 residues. The germline V and J ends were trimmed by 4 bases and 5 bases, with 26 bases remaining between them. The CDR3 DNA follows: TGCGCCAGCAGCCGAAGGGGTGCGGGGAGAACGGAGGGGGAGACCCAGTACTTC. Protein sequence: CASSRRGAGRTEGETQYF.

The chain is built from TRBV18 and TRBJ2-2; TRBD2 agrees at 11 bases. The trim removed 3 bases at V and 4 bases at J, leaving 7 bases unmatched. This CDR3 has 17 amino acids. The germline V gene has CDR1 KGHSH and CDR2 LQKENI. Here the CDR3 reads CASSPNRGTSGTGELFF. The DNA of the CDR3 is TGTGCCAGCTCACCTAATCGGGGGACTAGCGGCACCGGGGAGCTGTTTTTT.

The chain joins TRBV6-5 to TRBJ1-3, with 7 bases aligning to TRBD1. The germline V gene encodes CDR1 MNHEY and CDR2 SVGAGI. This CDR3 contains 16 residues. V lost 4 bases and J lost 0; bases outside the gene matches: 6. The CDR3 region is CASSSPGGSSGNTIYF. The CDR3 nucleotides read TGTGCCAGCAGTTCGCCAGGGGGTAGCTCTGGAAACACCATATATTTT.

The J gene is TRBJ2-2, the V gene TRBV2; no clear D gene. The CDR3 length is 15 residues. V lost 4 bases and J 8 bases, leaving 17 bases between the germline ends. Germline V CDR1 and CDR2: SNHLY, FYNNEI. The CDR3 spells CASSVSSGREGELFF. CDR3 in DNA: TGTGCCAGCAGTGTATCTTCCGGTAGAGAAGGGGAGCTGTTTTTT.

The chain couples TRBV5-4 to TRBJ2-1; 7 nucleotides agree with TRBD2. V lost 3 bases to trimming and J lost 2 bases; unmatched junction nucleotides: 8. The CDR3 runs to 16 residues. Germline values: CDR1 SGHNT, CDR2 YYREEE (reference sequence). The CDR3 sequence is CASSSRAGATYNEQFF. The CDR3 DNA sequence: TGTGCCAGCAGCTCCCGTGCGGGAGCCACCTACAATGAGCAGTTCTTC. Based on the CDR3 plus reference TRBV5-4 and TRBJ2-1, the full variable domain is ETGVTQSPTHLIKTRGQQVTLRCSSQSGHNTVSWYQQALGQGPQFIFQYYREEENGRGNFPPRFSGLQFPNYSSELNVNALELDDSALYLCASSSRAGATYNEQFFGPGTRLTVL.

This chain uses TRBV4-1 with TRBJ2-5; perhaps TRBD2 as D (5 bases). The V gene lost 0 bases and the J gene lost 1 base, with 12 bases spanning the gap. The CDR3 contains 16 residues. The germline V gene has CDR1 MGHRA and CDR2 YSYEKL. The CDR3 DNA reads TGCGCCAGCAGCCAAGAAGTATGGACTGGCCAAGAGACCCAGTACTTC. As protein: CASSQEVWTGQETQYF.

This chain links TRBV5-1 with TRBJ2-3; 10 nucleotides agree with TRBD1. The CDR3 loop spans 15 amino acids. Per the germline V gene, CDR1 is SGHRS and CDR2 is YFSETQ. With 2 bases clipped from V and 6 bases from J, the junction kept 6 bases outside the gene matches. The CDR3 region is CASSLRDRGGDTQYF. CDR3 nucleotides: TGCGCCAGCAGCTTACGGGACAGGGGAGGGGATACGCAGTATTTT.

The chain combines TRBV10-3 with TRBJ1-4; D call uncertain. V lost 0 bases and J 0 bases, leaving 11 bases between the germline ends. CDR1 ENHRY and CDR2 SYGVKD come from the germline V gene. This CDR3 spans 17 amino acids. The DNA of the CDR3 is TGTGCCATCAGTGAGTCGATCTTGGACCCAACTAATGAAAAACTGTTTTTT. Translation gives CAISESILDPTNEKLFF.

This sequence joins TRBV27 and TRBJ2-2; D uncertain. V lost 4 bases, J lost 5 bases, and 5 bases lay in between. The CDR3 extends over 12 amino acids. Germline lookup yields CDR1 MNHEY and CDR2 SMNVEV (reference sequence). CDR3 DNA: TGTGCCAGCAGTTCAGTGACCGGGGAGCTGTTTTTT. Its translation: CASSSVTGELFF.

The V gene is TRBV5-1, the J gene TRBJ2-7, with 11 bases lining up with TRBD2. The CDR3 has 17 residues. Germline lookup yields CDR1 SGHRS and CDR2 YFSETQ. Germline trimming cut 3 bases from V and 4 bases from J; bases unmatched to any gene: 12. The CDR3 is CASSSEPTSGSSYEQYF. DNA of the CDR3: TGCGCCAGCAGCTCAGAACCTACTAGCGGGAGCTCGTACGAGCAGTACTTC.

The chain recombines TRBV7-3 with TRBJ2-5; D may correspond to TRBD1 or TRBD2 (5 bases each). This CDR3 is 13 amino acids long. Germline assignment: CDR1 SGHTA and CDR2 FQGTGA. V was pared by 4 bases and J by 2 bases, with 8 bases between. The CDR3 protein is CASSWDPQETQYF. For the CDR3, the DNA is TGTGCCAGCAGCTGGGACCCACAAGAGACCCAGTACTTC. Full variable domain (rest looked up from reference TRBV7-3 and TRBJ2-5): GAGVSQTPSNKVTEKGKYVELRCDPISGHTALYWYRQSLGQGPEFLIYFQGTGAADDSGLPNDRFFAVRPEGSVSTLKIQRTERGDSAVYLCASSWDPQETQYFGPGTRLLVL.

V and J are TRBV19 and TRBJ2-6, with D hard to call. Trimming removed 5 bases at V and 0 bases at J, with 5 bases between. The CDR3 contains 14 residues. Germline V lookup: CDR1 LNHDA, CDR2 SQIVND (reference sequence). In nucleotides, the CDR3 is TGTGCCAGTAGTGTACCCTCTGGGGCCAACGTCCTGACTTTC. Protein sequence: CASSVPSGANVLTF.

The chain has TRBV5-1 and TRBJ2-5; D tentatively reads TRBD1 or TRBD2 (5 bases each). The CDR3 has 14 residues. From germline, CDR1 is SGHRS and CDR2 YFSETQ. V was shortened by 2 bases and J by 1 base, with 9 bases between the two germline ends. For the CDR3, the DNA is TGCGCCAGCAGCTTACGGGGCAGCCAAGAGACCCAGTACTTC. This translates into CASSLRGSQETQYF.

In nucleotides, the CDR3 is TGCAGTGCTACTATTATCGAAGCTTTCTTT. As protein: CSATIIEAFF. The rearrangement joins TRBV20-1 to TRBJ1-1; unclear D gene. V lost 4 bases and J 8 bases, leaving 8 bases between the germline ends. Germline V gene sequence: CDR1 DFQATT, CDR2 SNEGSKA (reference sequence). The CDR3 contains 10 residues.

The genes are TRBV28 and TRBJ1-2; possibly TRBD1 for D (5 bases). The CDR3 runs to 14 residues. V lost 6 bases and J lost 4, with 15 bases in between. Germline V gives CDR1 MDHEN, CDR2 SYDVKM. This CDR3 reads CASRRGGLIYGYTF. In DNA form, the CDR3 reads TGTGCCAGCAGGCGGGGCGGATTAATCTATGGCTACACCTTC.

The V and J genes are TRBV27 and TRBJ2-1; possibly TRBD2 for D (6 bases). The CDR3 consists of 17 residues. Trimming cost V 4 bases and J 2 bases, with 18 bases left between them. From germline, CDR1 is MNHEY and CDR2 SMNVEV (reference sequence). This CDR3 reads CASSSRVAWEAYNEQFF. CDR3 sequence (DNA): TGTGCCAGCAGTTCGAGGGTTGCGTGGGAGGCCTACAATGAGCAGTTCTTC.

This chain connects TRBV28 to TRBJ1-2, with D unresolved. The CDR3 has 16 amino acids. Trimming took 3 bases from V and 6 from J, leaving 20 bases between them. Germline CDR1 is MDHEN and CDR2 is SYDVKM. The CDR3 DNA reads TGTGCCAGCAGTTTCCTGGCCCGGAGTGGGAGAGATGGCTACACCTTC. Amino acids: CASSFLARSGRDGYTF.

The chain uses TRBV28 and TRBJ2-1, with 11 bases aligning to TRBD1. Trimming removed 7 bases from V and 2 bases from J; junction bases left unmatched: 10. Germline CDR1 reads MDHEN; CDR2 reads SYDVKM. The CDR3 loop spans 17 amino acids. This CDR3 is CASISGTGGTPYNEQFF. The CDR3 region has the DNA TGTGCCAGCATCTCGGGGACAGGGGGTACACCCTACAATGAGCAGTTCTTC.

This clone came up once. The chain has TRBV11-3 and TRBJ1-1, with 7 bases lining up with TRBD1. Looked up from germline, CDR1 is SGHNT and CDR2 is YENEEA. The trim removed 5 bases at V and 5 bases at J, leaving 5 bases unmatched. This CDR3 region has 13 residues. This chain's CDR3 is CASSRQGRTEAFF. CDR3 DNA sequence: TGTGCCAGCAGCCGACAGGGACGAACTGAAGCTTTCTTT. The variable domain in full, with the rest retrieved from reference TRBV11-3 and TRBJ1-1, is EAGVVQSPRYKIIEKKQPVAFWCNPISGHNTLYWYLQNLGQGPELLIRYENEEAVDDSQLPKDRFSAERLKGVDSTLKIQPAELGDSAVYLCASSRQGRTEAFFGQGTRLTVV.

The V call is TRBV5-8, the J call TRBJ1-4, with 9 bases fitting TRBD1. In germline, CDR1 is SGHTS, CDR2 YDEGEE. The CDR3 length is 15 residues. V trimming: 4 bases; J trimming: 5 bases; junction bases outside the gene matches: 6. The chain's CDR3 is CASSPRGTGNEKLFF. The CDR3 DNA follows: TGTGCCAGCAGCCCCCGCGGGACAGGGAATGAAAAACTGTTTTTT.

This chain uses TRBV19 with TRBJ2-2; 7 nucleotides match TRBD2. Germline values: CDR1 LNHDA, CDR2 SQIVND (reference sequence). Trimming removed 7 bases from V and 0 bases from J; junction bases left unmatched: 5. This CDR3 is built from 15 residues. CDR3 sequence: CASMGRETNTGELFF. The CDR3 nucleotides read TGTGCCAGTATGGGGAGGGAGACGAACACCGGGGAGCTGTTTTTT.

This clone was seen a handful of times. CDR3 nucleotides: TGTGCCAGCACGAATAGTGGCATCCAGACCTACACGTCTGGAAACACCATATATTTT. This gives the protein CASTNSGIQTYTSGNTIYF. The chain combines TRBV2 with TRBJ1-3; unclear D gene. The V gene lost 7 bases and the J gene lost 1 base, with 26 bases spanning the gap. The CDR3 totals 19 residues. Germline V lookup: CDR1 SNHLY, CDR2 FYNNEI.

The V gene is TRBV7-2, the J gene TRBJ2-1; D is perhaps TRBD1 (6 bases). Looked up from germline, CDR1 is SGHTA and CDR2 is FQGNSA. V was clipped by 8 bases and J by 0 bases, with 14 bases between them. The CDR3 has 15 amino acids. CDR3 bases: TGTGCCAGCCGGGGACAAATGAGCTCCTACAATGAGCAGTTCTTC. The encoded protein is CASRGQMSSYNEQFF.

The rearrangement uses TRBV4-2 and TRBJ2-3, with a weak D call TRBD1 (7 bases). The CDR3 extends over 21 amino acids. With 3 bases removed from V and 1 base from J, the gap between germline ends came to 29 bases. Germline V lookup: CDR1 LGHNA, CDR2 YNFKEQ. Written as DNA, the CDR3 is TGTGCCAGCAGCCAGGAGCCGGGACAGTTTAGCGGTTACCGAGGCACAGATACGCAGTATTTT. Translated, it gives CASSQEPGQFSGYRGTDTQYF.

On this clone itself: Distinct nucleotide sequences in the sample also encode this CDR3. The chain combines TRBV6-5 with TRBJ1-3; D is undetermined. This CDR3 comprises 14 residues. The germline V and J ends were trimmed by 0 bases and 0 bases, with 3 bases remaining between them. The germline CDR1 and CDR2 sequences are MNHEY and SVGAGI. The CDR3 loop reads CASSYSSSGNTIYF. CDR3 DNA: TGTGCCAGCAGTTACTCAAGCTCTGGAAACACCATATATTTT.

This chain uses TRBV7-2 with TRBJ2-3; 11 bases align to TRBD1. The CDR3 runs 14 residues. With V trimmed by 6 bases and J by 4 bases, 3 bases remained unmatched. In germline, CDR1 is SGHTA, CDR2 FQGNSA. Written as DNA, the CDR3 is TGTGCCAGCAGGAGGGACAGGGGGTCAGATACGCAGTATTTT. The encoded protein is CASRRDRGSDTQYF.

The chain couples TRBV7-9 to TRBJ1-2; 8 bases are shared with TRBD1. The CDR3 contains 15 residues. The trim removed 4 bases at V and 7 bases at J, leaving 11 bases unmatched. Germline CDR1 reads SEHNR; CDR2 reads FQNEAQ (reference sequence). The DNA for the CDR3 is TGTGCCAGCAGCTCAAACAGGGGGGGCGCCGGTGGCTACACCTTC. Translating gives CASSSNRGGAGGYTF. The complete variable domain, with remaining parts taken from reference TRBV7-9 and TRBJ1-2, reads DTGVSQNPRHKITKRGQNVTFRCDPISEHNRLYWYRQTLGQGPEFLTYFQNEAQLEKSRLLSDRFSAERPKGSFSTLEIQRTEQGDSAMYLCASSSNRGGAGGYTFGSGTRLTVV.

V is TRBV25-1 and J is TRBJ2-2; D possibly uses TRBD1 or TRBD2 (5 bases each). The CDR3 totals 14 residues. Germline CDR1 MGHDK, CDR2 SYGVNS. V lost 5 bases and J 7 bases, leaving 14 bases between the germline ends. DNA of the CDR3: TGTGCCAGCAGTAGAGGGAAGGGGCACGGGGAGCTGTTTTTT. As protein: CASSRGKGHGELFF.

This clone was counted once. V usage is TRBV5-6 and J usage is TRBJ1-1; unclear D gene. Per the germline V gene, CDR1 is SGHDT and CDR2 is YYEEEE. Trimming cost V 9 bases and J 3 bases, with 21 bases left between them. The CDR3 has 15 residues. CDR3 nucleotides: TGTGCCACCGGGGAGAAGGGCCGGGAGTACACTGAAGCTTTCTTT. This translates into CATGEKGREYTEAFF.

The chain is built from TRBV7-2 and TRBJ1-5; tentatively, D is TRBD1 (6 bases). Germline V CDR1 and CDR2: SGHTA, FQGNSA. The CDR3 consists of 15 residues. Deletions cut 0 bases from V and 4 bases from J, with 10 bases between. The CDR3 is CASSLALGGNQPQHF. The CDR3 DNA reads TGTGCCAGCAGCTTAGCGTTAGGGGGTAATCAGCCCCAGCATTTT. Full variable domain (outside the CDR3, taken from reference TRBV7-2 and TRBJ1-5): GAGVSQSPSNKVTEKGKDVELRCDPISGHTALYWYRQSLGQGLEFLIYFQGNSAPDKSGLPSDRFSAERTGGSVSTLTIQRTQQEDSAVYLCASSLALGGNQPQHFGDGTRLSIL.